The TCR beta chain described here comes from a study of T cell changes during pregnancy in multiple sclerosis. The germline V gene has CDR1 SGHRS and CDR2 YFSETQ. The CDR3 is 15 residues long. Trimming stripped 0 bases from V and 2 bases from J, with 8 bases between. Libraries were prepared by immunoSEQ multiplex PCR; TCRdb keeps only in-frame clonotypes and omits some of them. The data contain just under 80,000 clones, 85% to 95% of them singletons. This chain joins TRBV5-1 and TRBJ2-2; the D gene is possibly TRBD1 (5 bases). This sequence originates from a female donor with multiple sclerosis, enrolled in a pregnancy study. This specimen was peripheral blood, taken in the first trimester of pregnancy. Written as DNA, the CDR3 is TGCGCCAGCAGCTTGGGACAGCACAACACCGGGGAGCTGTTTTTT. Translated, it gives CASSLGQHNTGELFF.